This T cell receptor beta chain came from a study of control samples from healthy donors and cancer patients. Assay used: immunoSEQ multiplex PCR; TCRdb lists only in-frame clones, some missing. The data show around 80,000 clones, about 95% seen once. This CDR3 is 14 amino acids long. The V gene lost 3 bases and the J gene lost 7 bases, with 18 bases spanning the gap. CDR1 DFQATT and CDR2 SNEGSKA come from the germline V gene (reference sequence). The genes are TRBV20-1 and TRBJ1-2, with D perhaps TRBD1 (6 bases). Sequencing was carried out using blood. The source of this sequence is a young woman in good health. Here the CDR3 reads CSASPAGDTSGYTF. CDR3 nucleotide sequence: TGCAGTGCTAGTCCCGCCGGGGACACTTCTGGCTACACCTTC.